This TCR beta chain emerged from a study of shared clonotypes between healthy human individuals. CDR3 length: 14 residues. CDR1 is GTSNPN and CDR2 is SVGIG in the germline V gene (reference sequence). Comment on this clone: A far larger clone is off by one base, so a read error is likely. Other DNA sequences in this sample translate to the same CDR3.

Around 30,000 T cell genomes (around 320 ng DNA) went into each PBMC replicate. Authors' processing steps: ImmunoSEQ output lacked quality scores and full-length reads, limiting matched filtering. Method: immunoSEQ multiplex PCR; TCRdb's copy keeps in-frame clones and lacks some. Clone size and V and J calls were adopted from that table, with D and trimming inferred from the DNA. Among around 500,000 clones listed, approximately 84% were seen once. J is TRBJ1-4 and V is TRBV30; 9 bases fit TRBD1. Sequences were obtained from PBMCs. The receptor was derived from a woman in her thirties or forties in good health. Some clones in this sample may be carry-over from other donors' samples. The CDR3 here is CAREDRTGDEKLFF. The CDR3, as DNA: TGTGCACGGGAGGACCGGACAGGGGATGAAAAACTGTTTTTT.